This paragraph covers one TCR beta chain sequence. Antigen specificity is unknown. The data were obtained in a study of cytomegalovirus exposure and HLA in healthy donors. Both 60 Vbeta primers and 13 Jbeta primers went into the PCR. Profiling relied on immunoSEQ multiplex PCR, and the TCRdb table lists in-frame clones only, not all of them. The sample holds 110,000 to 150,000 clones; around a tenth are singletons and the top ten take roughly 1.9%. Between the trimmed V and J ends, which lost 8 bases and 3 bases, there was a span of 13 bases. The CDR3 has 14 amino acids. Germline loops: CDR1 MNHNS, CDR2 SASEGT. Study-wide points: In a later analysis, a missense DCLRE1C variant was linked to TCR beta V- and J-gene trimming. The classifier was said to identify cytomegalovirus status with high specificity and sensitivity.

The genes are TRBV6-1 and TRBJ2-2; D might be TRBD1 (5 bases). Sequenced: PBMCs. This clonotype originated in a male donor in good health and CMV-seronegative. The CDR3 DNA reads TGTGCCAGCGGGGCAGGTTGGTACACCGGGGAGCTGTTTTTT. Residues: CASGAGWYTGELFF.